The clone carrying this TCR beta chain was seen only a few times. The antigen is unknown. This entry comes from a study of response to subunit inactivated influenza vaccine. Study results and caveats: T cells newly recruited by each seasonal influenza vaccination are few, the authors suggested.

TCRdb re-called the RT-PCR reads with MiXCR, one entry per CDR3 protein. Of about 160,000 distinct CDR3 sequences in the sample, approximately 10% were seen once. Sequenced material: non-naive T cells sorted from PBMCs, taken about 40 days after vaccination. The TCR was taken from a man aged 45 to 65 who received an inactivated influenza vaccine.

The CDR3 region has the DNA TGCGCCAGCAGCCAATCCGGGACAGTCCGGGAGACCCAGTACTTC. Amino acids: CASSQSGTVRETQYF. The V and J genes are TRBV4-1 and TRBJ2-5, with TRBD1 matching over 7 bases. CDR1 and CDR2 from the germline V gene are MGHRA and YSYEKL. CDR3 size: 15 residues. V was pared by 2 bases and J by 5 bases, with 8 bases of the junction left unmatched.